The clone carrying this TCR beta chain showed up just once. Its antigen remains unknown. A read error may account for a junction end that differs from germline. This sample is drawn from a study of cytomegalovirus exposure and HLA in healthy donors. Across the study: Of the donors genotyped, several hundred in all, 80% to 85% fell in the Caucasian-associated ancestry cluster. Findings and caveats of the study: It was reported that TCR beta sequences correctly inferred the HLA-A and HLA-B alleles for most subjects. Whilst most TCR sequences proved rare, a subset of public TCRs occurred across many donors. TCR beta V segments were, for the most part, productive about 87% or about 30% of the time in an earlier analysis.

A multiplex PCR was run with 60 Vbeta primers and 13 Jbeta primers. Produced via immunoSEQ multiplex PCR; TCRdb's table is partial and in-frame only. The sample carries 160,000 or so clones, about 85% recorded once. This CDR3 has 15 residues. Germline V gives CDR1 SEHNR, CDR2 FQNEAQ (reference sequence). This TCR was recovered from a male donor in good health and CMV-seropositive. V usage is TRBV7-9 and J usage is TRBJ1-6, with D possibly being TRBD1 (5 bases). Sequencing was done on a sample of PBMCs. CDR3 coding DNA: TGTTCCAGCAGCTCATACGACAGAGATAATTCACCCCTCCACTTT. This gives the protein CSSSSYDRDNSPLHF.